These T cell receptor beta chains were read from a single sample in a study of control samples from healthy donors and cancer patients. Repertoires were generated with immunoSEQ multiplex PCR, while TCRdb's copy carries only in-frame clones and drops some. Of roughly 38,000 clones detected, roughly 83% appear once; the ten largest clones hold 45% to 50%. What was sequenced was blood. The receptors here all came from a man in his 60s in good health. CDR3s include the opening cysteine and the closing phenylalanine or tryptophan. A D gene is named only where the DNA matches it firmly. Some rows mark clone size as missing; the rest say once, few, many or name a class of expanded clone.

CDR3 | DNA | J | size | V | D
CASSHGQGLRGTEAFF | TGCGCCAGCAGCCACGGACAGGGACTCAGGGGCACTGAAGCTTTCTTT | TRBJ1-1 | few | TRBV4-1 | TRBD1
CASSYTTSSYGYTF | TGTGCCAGCAGTTACACCACTTCGAGCTATGGCTACACCTTC | TRBJ1-2 | once | TRBV6-2/TRBV6-3 | -
CASSPSAATNEKLFF | TGTGCCAGCAGCCCGTCGGCGGCAACTAATGAAAAACTGTTTTTT | TRBJ1-4 | - | TRBV2 | -
CASSQEFRGVGQNIQYF | TGTGCCAGCAGCCAAGAATTCAGGGGTGTGGGCCAAAACATTCAGTACTTC | TRBJ2-4 | - | TRBV3-1/TRBV3-2 | -
CASSLAGVKSNEQFF | TGTGCCAGCAGCTTAGCCGGGGTAAAAAGCAATGAGCAGTTCTTC | TRBJ2-1 | - | TRBV5-6 | -
CASNSAGAHRETQYF | TGTGCCAGTAATTCAGCGGGGGCCCACCGGGAGACCCAGTACTTC | TRBJ2-5 | - | TRBV19 | TRBD2
CASSPQGQGGGYTF | TGTGCCAGCAGCCCCCAGGGACAGGGCGGCGGCTACACCTTC | TRBJ1-2 | - | TRBV7-2 | TRBD1
CASRPSTGWDTEAFF | TGTGCCAGCAGACCCTCGACAGGGTGGGACACTGAAGCTTTCTTT | TRBJ1-1 | many | TRBV27 | TRBD1
CASGQGARGNNQPQHF | TGTGCCAGTGGACAGGGGGCGCGTGGGAACAATCAGCCCCAGCATTTT | TRBJ1-5 | few | TRBV3-1/TRBV3-2 | TRBD1
CASGRDSHTDTQYF | TGTGCTAGTGGTCGGGACTCCCACACAGATACGCAGTATTTT | TRBJ2-3 | - | TRBV12-5 | -
CATSEIAGGYNEQFF | TGTGCCACTTCGGAAATAGCGGGAGGCTACAATGAGCAGTTCTTC | TRBJ2-1 | - | TRBV28 | TRBD2
CASSQGERVSEAFF | TGTGCCAGCAGCCAAGGGGAACGGGTGTCTGAAGCTTTCTTT | TRBJ1-1 | - | TRBV3-1/TRBV3-2 | -
CASSQVAGSRDEAFF | TGCGCCAGCAGCCAAGTTGCGGGCAGTAGAGATGAAGCTTTCTTT | TRBJ1-1 | - | TRBV4-3 | -
CASSSSGQGAYEQYF | TGTGCCAGCAGTTCCTCGGGACAGGGGGCCTACGAGCAGTACTTC | TRBJ2-7 | - | TRBV27 | TRBD1
CASGLISSSTDTQYF | TGTGCTAGTGGTTTGATATCTTCTAGCACAGATACGCAGTATTTT | TRBJ2-3 | - | TRBV12-5 | -
CASSFRQGGQPQHF | TGTGCCAGCAGCTTTCGACAGGGAGGACAGCCCCAGCATTTT | TRBJ1-5 | - | TRBV5-6 | TRBD1
CASRTGTGRTEAFF | TGCGCCAGCAGAACCGGGACAGGGAGAACTGAAGCTTTCTTT | TRBJ1-1 | - | TRBV4-1 | TRBD1
CASSGVRGGQPQHF | TGTGCCAGCAGTGGGGTCAGGGGAGGTCAGCCCCAGCATTTT | TRBJ1-5 | - | TRBV2 | -
CASSFPGQGNTEAFF | TGCGCCAGCAGCTTCCCGGGACAGGGGAACACTGAAGCTTTCTTT | TRBJ1-1 | - | TRBV10-2 | TRBD1
CASSFQANYGYTF | TGTGCCAGCAGTTTCCAGGCTAACTATGGCTACACCTTC | TRBJ1-2 | - | TRBV28 | -
CASSQAGDQPQHF | TGCGCCAGCAGCCAGGCAGGGGATCAGCCCCAGCATTTT | TRBJ1-5 | - | TRBV4-1 | -
CASSSIQGDTIYF | TGTGCCAGCAGCTCGATCCAGGGAGACACCATATATTTT | TRBJ1-3 | - | TRBV7-8 | -
CASSDFWGAGADTQYF | TGTGCCAGCAGTGATTTTTGGGGAGCCGGGGCAGATACGCAGTATTTT | TRBJ2-3 | - | TRBV2 | -
CASSPGTDPSGYTF | TGCGCCAGCAGCCCCGGGACAGATCCGTCGGGCTACACCTTC | TRBJ1-2 | medium-sized | TRBV4-1 | TRBD1
CASINSGQGFLGELFF | TGTGCCAGTATTAATTCAGGACAGGGGTTTCTCGGGGAGCTGTTTTTT | TRBJ2-2 | few | TRBV19 | TRBD1
CASRGTGWGTDTQYF | TGTGCCAGCAGGGGGACAGGGTGGGGCACAGATACGCAGTATTTT | TRBJ2-3 | - | TRBV6-5 | TRBD1
CAGRQGEITPLHF | TGTGCCGGAAGACAGGGGGAAATTACACCCCTCCACTTT | TRBJ1-6 | few | TRBV7-9 | TRBD1
CASSLPGGPYGYTF | TGTGCCAGCAGTCTCCCAGGGGGGCCCTATGGCTACACCTTC | TRBJ1-2 | few | TRBV28 | TRBD1
CASSLAGDNYGYTF | TGCGCCAGCAGCTTGGCGGGGGATAACTATGGCTACACCTTC | TRBJ1-2 | - | TRBV5-1 | -
CASSDVGAGVTAEAFF | TGTGCCAGCAGTGATGTTGGGGCAGGGGTGACGGCTGAAGCTTTCTTT | TRBJ1-1 | - | TRBV6-1 | -
CPSLPAWWRMTISRDRVSDTQYF | TGCCCCTCTCTGCCTGCCTGGTGGAGGATGACCATCTCCAGGGACAGGGTCTCAGATACGCAGTATTTT | TRBJ2-3 | - | TRBV19 | TRBD1
CASSRGPMNTEAFF | TGCGCCAGCAGCCGCGGACCCATGAACACTGAAGCTTTCTTT | TRBJ1-1 | - | TRBV4-1 | -
CASSLAAGGFYEQYF | TGCGCCAGCAGCTTGGCGGCAGGGGGCTTCTACGAGCAGTACTTC | TRBJ2-7 | - | TRBV5-1 | TRBD1
CASSLTASGLSYEQYF | TGTGCCAGCAGCTTAACAGCTAGCGGGCTATCCTACGAGCAGTACTTC | TRBJ2-7 | - | TRBV7-9 | TRBD2
CASRRDSVSEQYF | TGCGCCAGCAGACGAGACTCAGTCTCCGAGCAGTACTTC | TRBJ2-7 | few | TRBV5-1 | -
CAWTQGPPGSEAFF | TGTGCCTGGACCCAGGGACCCCCCGGGTCTGAAGCTTTCTTT | TRBJ1-1 | - | TRBV30 | -
CASSPMTSHYNEQFF | TGTGCCAGCAGTCCCATGACTAGCCATTACAATGAGCAGTTCTTC | TRBJ2-1 | - | TRBV6-5 | TRBD2
CASSRIGLAATLFF | TGTGCCAGCAGCCGTATAGGATTGGCCGCCACACTGTTTTTT | TRBJ1-4 | - | TRBV7-2 | -
CASSLLSNEQFF | TGTGCCAGCAGCTTATTATCCAATGAGCAGTTCTTC | TRBJ2-1 | - | TRBV7-2 | -
CASSLAGQLPSDYGYTF | TGTGCCAGCAGCTTGGCGGGACAGCTTCCCTCGGACTATGGCTACACCTTC | TRBJ1-2 | - | TRBV5-4 | TRBD1
CASSSGQAVPNYGYTF | TGTGCCAGCAGCTCGGGACAGGCAGTACCTAACTATGGCTACACCTTC | TRBJ1-2 | - | TRBV5-5 | TRBD1
CASSYDWGAYNEQFF | TGTGCCAGCAGTTACGACTGGGGGGCCTACAATGAGCAGTTCTTC | TRBJ2-1 | once | TRBV6-2/TRBV6-3 | -
CASSIPRRNEKLFF | TGTGCCAGTAGTATCCCACGGCGTAATGAAAAACTGTTTTTT | TRBJ1-4 | - | TRBV19 | -
CASSLAGGLYEQFF | TGTGCCAGCTCGCTAGCGGGGGGGCTATATGAGCAGTTCTTC | TRBJ2-1 | - | TRBV18 | TRBD2
CASRPGGPEAFF | TGTGCCAGCAGACCAGGGGGCCCTGAAGCTTTCTTT | TRBJ1-1 | once | TRBV6-6 | TRBD1
CASRPDLAANTGELFF | TGCGCCAGCAGACCTGATCTAGCGGCTAACACCGGGGAGCTGTTTTTT | TRBJ2-2 | - | TRBV5-1 | TRBD2
CASSLKGNTEAFF | TGTGCCAGCAGCTTAAAGGGCAACACTGAAGCTTTCTTT | TRBJ1-1 | - | TRBV11-3 | -
CASSGPGQGARNTEAFF | TGTGCCAGCAGTGGGCCCGGACAGGGGGCGCGCAACACTGAAGCTTTCTTT | TRBJ1-1 | few | TRBV28 | TRBD1
CASSPQAYGEKLFF | TGTGCCAGCTCACCGCAGGCTTACGGGGAAAAACTGTTTTTT | TRBJ1-4 | - | TRBV18 | -